This is a list of T cell receptor beta chains from one sample in a study of blood T cell repertoires in COVID-19. Clones were sequenced by immunoSEQ multiplex PCR, and TCRdb holds only the in-frame ones, with some missing. Here the sample spans over 95,000 clones, about nine tenths being singletons. Sequenced input: peripheral blood. These TCRs come from a woman aged 50 to 60 with acute or convalescent COVID-19. Each CDR3 is given with its conserved first and last residue. A D gene is named only where the DNA matches it firmly. Part of the rows lack a size; the others show once, few, many or a class for expanded clones.

abundance	len	d_gene	v_gene	j_gene	CDR3aa	CDR3nt
NA	13	NA	TRBV4-1	TRBJ2-7	CASSLGGDYEQYF	TGCGCCAGCAGCCTTGGAGGGGACTACGAGCAGTACTTC
NA	14	NA	TRBV4-1	TRBJ1-1	CASSQDEAGAGAFF	TGCGCCAGCAGCCAAGATGAGGCAGGGGCCGGGGCTTTCTTT
NA	12	NA	TRBV29-1	TRBJ1-1	CSAAEGNTEAFF	TGCAGCGCCGCCGAGGGGAACACTGAAGCTTTCTTT
NA	16	TRBD2	TRBV6-1	TRBJ2-3	CASSEQALAGTDTQYF	TGTGCCAGCAGTGAACAGGCTCTAGCGGGCACAGATACGCAGTATTTT
NA	15	NA	TRBV4-3	TRBJ1-2	CASSQARGGYDGYTF	TGCGCCAGCAGCCAAGCAAGGGGGGGGTACGATGGCTACACCTTC
NA	16	NA	TRBV11-2	TRBJ1-4	CASSIGQGFGSEKLFF	TGTGCCAGCAGCATCGGACAAGGTTTTGGAAGTGAAAAACTGTTTTTT
NA	14	TRBD1	TRBV5-1	TRBJ2-5	CASSLGQPRGTQYF	TGCGCCAGCAGCCTGGGACAGCCTAGAGGGACCCAGTACTTC
NA	17	NA	TRBV6-1	TRBJ1-6	CASSEPAGLPSNSPLHF	TGTGCCAGCAGTGAACCTGCGGGTCTTCCTTCTAATTCACCCCTCCACTTT
NA	13	NA	TRBV7-9	TRBJ2-2	CASSSSNTGELFF	TGTGCCAGCAGCTCCTCGAACACCGGGGAGCTGTTTTTT
once	14	TRBD1	TRBV19	TRBJ1-1	CASTSTGAGTEAFF	TGTGCCAGTACATCTACAGGGGCGGGCACTGAAGCTTTCTTT
NA	15	TRBD1	TRBV30	TRBJ1-2	CAWGGQGAKGYGYTF	TGTGCCTGGGGGGGACAGGGGGCGAAAGGCTATGGCTACACCTTC
NA	13	TRBD2	TRBV5-4	TRBJ2-7	CASKESGSYEQYF	TGTGCCAGCAAAGAAAGCGGGAGCTACGAGCAGTACTTC
NA	17	TRBD2	TRBV5-1	TRBJ2-3	CASTYSKLAGGLDTQYF	TGCGCCAGCACCTACTCCAAACTAGCGGGGGGGCTCGATACGCAGTATTTT
NA	13	NA	TRBV6-6	TRBJ1-6	CASSSHYNSPLHF	TGTGCCAGCAGTTCCCATTATAATTCACCCCTCCACTTT
NA	14	TRBD1	TRBV27	TRBJ2-1	CASSAGTEANEQFF	TGTGCCAGCAGTGCCGGGACAGAGGCCAATGAGCAGTTCTTC
NA	18	NA	TRBV12-5	TRBJ2-7	CASGPTPGGLSLSYEQYF	TGTGCTAGTGGCCCCACCCCTGGAGGGCTCTCACTCTCCTACGAGCAGTACTTC
NA	13	NA	TRBV5-6	TRBJ1-2	CASTPTGNYGYTF	TGTGCCAGCACCCCCACAGGGAACTATGGCTACACCTTC
NA	15	NA	TRBV30	TRBJ2-5	CAWSPTGGALETQYF	TGTGCCTGGAGTCCAACTGGGGGGGCGTTGGAGACCCAGTACTTC
once	14	TRBD2	TRBV30	TRBJ2-7	CAISQSLRGGEQYF	TGTGCCATATCCCAATCCCTACGGGGGGGGGAGCAGTACTTC
NA	15	TRBD2	TRBV6-2/TRBV6-3	TRBJ2-3	CASSRTSGSFDTQYF	TGTGCCAGCAGTAGGACTAGCGGGAGTTTCGATACGCAGTATTTT
NA	14	NA	TRBV19	TRBJ1-1	CASRARGLNTEAFF	TGTGCCAGTAGGGCGAGAGGCCTGAACACTGAAGCTTTCTTT
NA	14	NA	TRBV14	TRBJ2-7	CASSQDWQGDEQYF	TGTGCCAGCAGCCAAGATTGGCAGGGTGACGAGCAGTACTTC
NA	15	TRBD1	TRBV5-6	TRBJ1-4	CASSRTGEANEKLFF	TGTGCCAGCAGCCGAACAGGGGAAGCTAATGAAAAACTGTTTTTT
NA	16	NA	TRBV12-5	TRBJ2-3	CASGLGPPTDTDTQYF	TGTGCTAGTGGTTTGGGACCGCCGACTGACACAGATACGCAGTATTTT
NA	15	TRBD1	TRBV27	TRBJ2-7	CASSLYRGRPGEQYF	TGTGCCAGCAGTTTATACAGGGGACGGCCTGGCGAGCAGTACTTC
NA	13	NA	TRBV19	TRBJ2-3	CASSMTDTDTQYF	TGTGCCAGTAGTATGACAGACACAGATACGCAGTATTTT
once	16	NA	TRBV12-5	TRBJ2-1	CASGLNPGGSYNEQFF	TGTGCTAGTGGTTTGAACCCCGGGGGCTCCTACAATGAGCAGTTCTTC
NA	14	NA	TRBV28	TRBJ2-7	CASRSGGLSYEQYF	TGTGCCAGCAGGAGCGGCGGCCTATCCTACGAGCAGTACTTC
NA	16	NA	TRBV19	TRBJ2-1	CASSIDLQRYYNEQFF	TGTGCCAGTAGTATAGATCTCCAACGGTACTACAATGAGCAGTTCTTC
NA	15	NA	TRBV15	TRBJ1-1	CATSPEGGVNTEAFF	TGTGCCACCAGCCCAGAGGGGGGGGTTAACACTGAAGCTTTCTTT
NA	15	NA	TRBV6-2/TRBV6-3	TRBJ1-1	CASSYRGIRNTEAFF	TGTGCCAGCAGTTACAGGGGTATAAGGAACACTGAAGCTTTCTTT
NA	14	NA	TRBV3-1/TRBV3-2	TRBJ2-3	CASSQGGMWDTQYF	TGTGCCAGCAGCCAAGGCGGGATGTGGGATACGCAGTATTTT
NA	13	NA	TRBV18	TRBJ2-5	CASSPNSQETQYF	TGTGCCAGCTCACCAAACAGCCAAGAGACCCAGTACTTC
NA	14	TRBD1	TRBV12-5	TRBJ1-4	CASGPTGTNEKLFF	TGTGCTAGTGGCCCGACAGGGACTAATGAAAAACTGTTTTTT
NA	15	NA	TRBV5-5	TRBJ1-6	CASSLLGQGNSPLHF	TGTGCCAGCAGCTTGTTGGGGCAGGGAAATTCACCCCTCCACTTT
NA	15	NA	TRBV11-3	TRBJ1-3	CASSLDPFPGDTIYF	TGTGCCAGCAGCTTAGACCCGTTTCCCGGGGACACCATATATTTT
NA	18	NA	TRBV7-2	TRBJ2-1	CASSFSSTASGSYNEQFF	TGTGCCAGCAGCTTTTCGAGCACAGCAAGCGGATCCTACAATGAGCAGTTCTTC
NA	14	NA	TRBV11-3	TRBJ2-1	CASSLDPTENEQFF	TGTGCCAGCAGCTTAGACCCGACAGAAAATGAGCAGTTCTTC
NA	13	NA	TRBV6-5	TRBJ2-7	CASQGGLVGEQYF	TGTGCCAGCCAAGGAGGACTGGTGGGCGAGCAGTACTTC
NA	14	NA	TRBV7-2	TRBJ1-5	CASSREGGHQPQHF	TGTGCCAGCAGCAGGGAGGGGGGCCATCAGCCCCAGCATTTT
NA	13	NA	TRBV7-2	TRBJ2-2	CASSYFGPGELFF	TGTGCCAGCAGCTATTTTGGGCCCGGGGAGCTGTTTTTT
NA	19	TRBD1	TRBV6-2/TRBV6-3	TRBJ1-5	CASSYISAGGTVSNQPQHF	TGTGCCAGCAGTTACATTTCCGCAGGGGGGACGGTAAGCAATCAGCCCCAGCATTTT
NA	13	NA	TRBV6-5	TRBJ1-5	CASSPYGNQPQHF	TGTGCCAGCAGCCCGTATGGCAATCAGCCCCAGCATTTT
NA	12	TRBD1	TRBV5-1	TRBJ1-1	CASSSDRAEAFF	TGCGCCAGCAGCTCGGACAGGGCTGAAGCTTTCTTT
NA	14	TRBD1	TRBV7-7	TRBJ1-2	CASSLGDRNYGYTF	TGTGCCAGCAGCTTAGGGGACAGGAACTATGGCTACACCTTC
NA	12	TRBD1	TRBV29-1	TRBJ2-4	CSVGQVGDIQYF	TGCAGCGTCGGACAGGTCGGGGACATTCAGTACTTC
NA	14	NA	TRBV19	TRBJ1-2	CASSAQRTVDGYTF	TGTGCCAGTAGTGCCCAAAGGACAGTGGATGGCTACACCTTC
NA	13	NA	TRBV7-2	TRBJ2-5	CASSFATRGTQYF	TGTGCCAGCTCCTTCGCGACTAGGGGGACCCAGTACTTC
NA	15	NA	TRBV2	TRBJ1-3	CASSEGQGRGNTIYF	TGTGCCAGCAGTGAAGGGCAGGGGAGAGGAAACACCATATATTTT
NA	13	NA	TRBV7-3	TRBJ2-3	CASSASFTDTQYF	TGTGCCAGCAGCGCTAGCTTCACAGATACGCAGTATTTT
few	19	TRBD2	TRBV5-3	TRBJ2-2	CARSPTKEGGAGLTGELFF	TGTGCCAGAAGCCCCACGAAGGAGGGAGGGGCCGGGTTAACCGGGGAGCTGTTTTTT
NA	15	TRBD1	TRBV6-4	TRBJ1-1	CASSDWTGLNTEAFF	TGTGCCAGCAGTGACTGGACAGGGTTGAACACTGAAGCTTTCTTT
NA	13	TRBD2	TRBV30	TRBJ2-2	CAWNPGGPRELFF	TGTGCCTGGAATCCGGGGGGGCCCCGGGAGCTGTTTTTT
NA	17	TRBD2	TRBV7-6	TRBJ2-1	CASSLVGGTSGYNEQFF	TGTGCCAGCAGCTTAGTTGGGGGGACTAGCGGTTACAATGAGCAGTTCTTC
once	13	NA	TRBV29-1	TRBJ1-1	CSVERHSNTEAFF	TGCAGCGTAGAAAGACACTCGAACACTGAAGCTTTCTTT
NA	16	TRBD2	TRBV7-7	TRBJ2-5	CASSSRLAGVVETQYF	TGTGCTAGCAGCTCGCGACTAGCGGGAGTAGTAGAGACCCAGTACTTC
NA	18	NA	TRBV19	TRBJ2-3	CASSIDVTVYGVTDTQYF	TGTGCCAGTAGTATAGATGTTACCGTCTACGGGGTCACAGATACGCAGTATTTT